These 26 T cell receptor beta chains share one sample of origin, sequenced in a study of OX40 agonist ivuxolimab in advanced cancers. TCRdb's copy holds only in-frame clones and misses some; the assay was immunoSEQ multiplex PCR. The sample shows about 42,000 clones, 70% to 85% of them seen only once. The sequences come from CD4+ or CD8+ T cells sorted from blood, collected in a trial of the OX40 agonist ivuxolimab. The source of these receptors is an adult with an advanced solid tumor such as melanoma, head and neck, liver or kidney cancer.

CDR3 amino acids: CASSPRTSGNTGELFF. CDR3 DNA: TGCGCCAGCAGCCCGAGGACTAGCGGGAACACCGGGGAGCTGTTTTTT. This chain links TRBV5-1 with TRBJ2-2; 10 bases match TRBD2. Germline assignment: CDR1 SGHRS and CDR2 YFSETQ. Trimming at V came to 4 bases and at J to 1 base, leaving 4 bases not matched to a gene. The CDR3 has 16 amino acids.

This chain connects TRBV5-6 to TRBJ1-1; D remains ambiguous. Germline lookup yields CDR1 SGHDT and CDR2 YYEEEE. The CDR3 is made up of 13 amino acids. V lost 6 bases and J lost 5, with 14 bases in between. This CDR3 is CASIKSTRTEAFF. CDR3 coding DNA: TGTGCCAGCATCAAGAGCACAAGGACTGAAGCTTTCTTT. The full variable domain, rest sourced from reference TRBV5-6 and TRBJ1-1, is DAGVTQSPTHLIKTRGQQVTLRCSPKSGHDTVSWYQQALGQGPQFIFQYYEEEERQRGNFPDRFSGHQFPNYSSELNVNALLLGDSALYLCASIKSTRTEAFFGQGTRLTVV.

This clone has just one count. The chain recombines TRBV7-3 with TRBJ1-1; 9 bases align to TRBD1. V lost 4 bases, J lost 0 bases, and 12 bases stayed unmatched. The CDR3 is 18 residues long. From germline, CDR1 is SGHTA and CDR2 FQGTGA. The CDR3 loop reads CASSSTPTGGGMNTEAFF. The CDR3 nucleotides read TGTGCCAGCAGCTCCACACCGACAGGGGGGGGGATGAACACTGAAGCTTTCTTT. The whole variable domain, remainder taken from reference TRBV7-3 and TRBJ1-1, is GAGVSQTPSNKVTEKGKYVELRCDPISGHTALYWYRQSLGQGPEFLIYFQGTGAADDSGLPNDRFFAVRPEGSVSTLKIQRTERGDSAVYLCASSSTPTGGGMNTEAFFGQGTRLTVV.

The chain recombines TRBV6-6 with TRBJ1-1; D possibly corresponds to TRBD1 (6 bases). Germline V gene sequence: CDR1 MNHNY, CDR2 SVGAGI (reference sequence). This CDR3 region has 15 residues. V was shortened by 4 bases and J by 5 bases, with 17 bases between the two germline ends. The CDR3 nucleotides are TGTGCCAGCAGTTGGGACACATCTCCGAATACTGAAGCTTTCTTT. Its protein product is CASSWDTSPNTEAFF.

The chain uses TRBV7-2 and TRBJ1-3; D might be TRBD1 (5 bases). This CDR3 is 14 amino acids long. Germline CDR1 and CDR2: SGHTA and FQGNSA. Trimming shortened V by 0 bases and J by 4 bases, and 7 bases separated the two germline ends. The DNA for the CDR3 is TGTGCCAGCAGCTTAGCAGGGGTAGGAAACACCATATATTTT. Protein product: CASSLAGVGNTIYF.

The chain has TRBV20-1 and TRBJ2-7, with no clear D. The CDR3 is 11 residues long. V was trimmed by 5 bases and J by 4 bases, leaving 9 bases between them. CDR1 is DFQATT, CDR2 SNEGSKA, per germline (reference sequence). As DNA, the CDR3 is TGCAGTGCTCCCGACGGATACGAGCAGTACTTC. The encoded protein is CSAPDGYEQYF.

This chain uses TRBV5-4 with TRBJ2-3; 7 bases fit TRBD1. The CDR3 spans 15 residues. V lost 2 bases to trimming and J lost 1 base; unmatched junction nucleotides: 4. Germline V CDR1 and CDR2: SGHNT, YYREEE (reference sequence). This CDR3 is CASSLRQGGTDTQYF. DNA for the CDR3: TGTGCCAGCAGCTTACGACAGGGCGGCACAGATACGCAGTATTTT.

The chain is built from TRBV4-3 and TRBJ2-6; D unclear. The germline V gene encodes CDR1 LGHNA and CDR2 YSLEER. V gave up 0 bases and J gave up 0 bases, with 9 bases separating them. The CDR3 is made up of 17 amino acids. CDR3 in amino acids: CASSQERAYSGANVLTF. Here the CDR3 DNA reads TGCGCCAGCAGCCAAGAAAGGGCCTACTCTGGGGCCAACGTCCTGACTTTC.

V usage is TRBV7-9 and J usage is TRBJ1-6; D unresolved. The germline V gene encodes CDR1 SEHNR and CDR2 FQNEAQ (reference sequence). V shed 5 bases and J shed 7 bases, with 12 bases lying between them. The CDR3 sequence is 14 residues long. CDR3 bases: TGTGCCAGCAGCATAGGGTGGCTAAATTCACCCCTCCACTTT. Protein product: CASSIGWLNSPLHF.

The rearrangement uses TRBV2 and TRBJ2-5; TRBD2 is a possible D gene (5 bases). Germline V gives CDR1 SNHLY, CDR2 FYNNEI. This CDR3 contains 13 residues. V lost 7 bases and J 0 bases, leaving 9 bases between the germline ends. The CDR3 here is CASKRGYQETQYF. The CDR3 DNA is TGTGCCAGCAAACGAGGGTACCAAGAGACCCAGTACTTC.

This sequence joins TRBV2 and TRBJ1-1; D may be TRBD1 (5 bases). This CDR3 comprises 12 residues. Germline-derived CDR1 and CDR2 are SNHLY and FYNNEI. V dropped 6 bases and J dropped 1 base, with 6 bases sitting between them. CDR3 loop: CASRRGNTEAFF. CDR3 nucleotide sequence: TGTGCCAGCAGGAGGGGGAACACTGAAGCTTTCTTT.

The rearrangement joins TRBV7-3 to TRBJ2-2; D might be TRBD1 (5 bases). Germline V gene data show CDR1 as SGHTA and CDR2 as FQGTGA. V was shortened by 2 bases and J by 0 bases, with 10 bases between the two germline ends. The CDR3 extends over 16 amino acids. The CDR3 nucleotides are TGTGCCAGCAGCTTAGTCGCAGGGTCGAACACCGGGGAGCTGTTTTTT. It yields the protein CASSLVAGSNTGELFF.

The chain joins TRBV4-1 to TRBJ1-5; TRBD1 agrees at 7 bases. This CDR3 region has 16 residues. The V segment lost 0 bases and the J segment 7 bases; nucleotides outside the gene matches: 9. CDR1 and CDR2 from the germline V gene are MGHRA and YSYEKL. The CDR3 spells CASSQDTGAQGQPQHF. As DNA, the CDR3 is TGCGCCAGCAGCCAAGATACAGGGGCCCAAGGACAGCCCCAGCATTTT.

The V gene is TRBV5-6, the J gene TRBJ1-5; 12 nucleotides agree with TRBD1. The CDR3 has 19 residues. V gave up 3 bases and J gave up 0 bases; unmatched junction bases: 10. The germline gives CDR1 SGHDT, CDR2 YYEEEE. The CDR3 bases are TGTGCCAGCAGCTCCCGAATGAGGGACAGGGGGCATAGCAATCAGCCCCAGCATTTT. This codes for CASSSRMRDRGHSNQPQHF.

V usage is TRBV13 and J usage is TRBJ2-1; D possibly uses TRBD1 or TRBD2 (6 bases each). From germline, CDR1 is PRHDT and CDR2 FYEKMQ (reference sequence). CDR3 size: 15 residues. V gave up 1 base and J gave up 7 bases, with 14 bases separating them. In DNA form, the CDR3 reads TGTGCCAGCAGCTTAGAGGCTAGGAGGGGGAATGAGCAGTTCTTC. Amino acids: CASSLEARRGNEQFF.

The rearrangement links TRBV29-1 to TRBJ1-2; D may be TRBD1 (6 bases). From germline, CDR1 is SQVTM and CDR2 ANQGSEA. CDR3 length equals 12 residues. Trimming removed 6 bases at V and 0 bases at J, with 8 bases between. The CDR3, as DNA: TGCAGCGTGAGGACAGCTAACTATGGCTACACCTTC. It is translated as CSVRTANYGYTF.

V is TRBV29-1 and J is TRBJ1-1; D is uncertain. The CDR3 is made up of 12 amino acids. Trimming cost V 5 bases and J 1 base, with 8 bases left between them. Germline V gene sequence: CDR1 SQVTM, CDR2 ANQGSEA. The CDR3 DNA is TGCAGCGTTCTAACGGGGAACACTGAAGCTTTCTTT. It translates to CSVLTGNTEAFF.

This clone was seen once. This rearrangement joins TRBV29-1 to TRBJ2-7; D possibly corresponds to TRBD1 (6 bases). The length of the CDR3 is 13 residues. The V end lost 4 bases, the J end lost 2 bases, and 12 bases lay between the germline ends. Germline V gives CDR1 SQVTM, CDR2 ANQGSEA. DNA of the CDR3: TGCAGCGTTGTACCGGACAGTACCTACGAGCAGTACTTC. Translation: CSVVPDSTYEQYF.

The chain is built from TRBV14 and TRBJ2-1; the match to TRBD1 covers 10 bases. The germline V gene has CDR1 SGHDN and CDR2 FVKESK. The CDR3 runs 14 residues. V was pared by 5 bases and J by 12 bases, with 10 bases of the junction left unmatched. Here the CDR3 DNA reads TGTGCCAGCAGCAGCCGGGACAGGGGTCTTTTGCAGTTCTTC. The encoded protein is CASSSRDRGLLQFF.

V and J are TRBV27 and TRBJ2-2, with 11 positions matching TRBD1. Trimming took 6 bases from V and 4 from J; bases not matched to a gene: 4. Germline CDR1 is MNHEY and CDR2 is SMNVEV (reference sequence). The CDR3 sequence is 15 residues long. The CDR3 nucleotides read TGTGCCAGCAGGTGGACAGGGGGCTTCACCGGGGAGCTGTTTTTT. It codes for CASRWTGGFTGELFF.

The V call is TRBV2, the J call TRBJ2-2; 9 bases align to TRBD1. The CDR3 contains 17 residues. The V and J ends lost 5 bases and 6 bases, in that order; junction bases with no gene match: 13. Germline values: CDR1 SNHLY, CDR2 FYNNEI. CDR3 region: CASSIRDRDRVAGELFF. Written as DNA, the CDR3 is TGTGCCAGCAGTATCCGAGACCGGGACAGGGTCGCCGGGGAGCTGTTTTTT.

CDR3 DNA: TGTGCCAGCAGCTTAGGGCGGGAGGCCGCCTACGAGCAGTACTTC. Its translation: CASSLGREAAYEQYF. The chain joins TRBV13 to TRBJ2-7; 8 bases agree with TRBD2. The germline CDR1 and CDR2 sequences are PRHDT and FYEKMQ (reference sequence). V shed 0 bases and J 2 bases; nucleotides not matched to a gene: 3. The CDR3 spans 15 residues. The full variable domain, completed using reference TRBV13 and TRBJ2-7, is AAGVIQSPRHLIKEKRETATLKCYPIPRHDTVYWYQQGPGQDPQFLISFYEKMQSDKGSIPDRFSAQQFSDYHSELNMSSLELGDSALYFCASSLGREAAYEQYFGPGTRLTVT.

The chain is built from TRBV5-6 and TRBJ1-1; TRBD1 agrees at 10 bases. The V segment lost 3 bases and the J segment 4 bases; nucleotides outside the gene matches: 6. The CDR3 covers 15 residues. Germline V gene data show CDR1 as SGHDT and CDR2 as YYEEEE. The CDR3, as DNA: TGTGCCAGCAGCTGGGGGACAGGGGCGTCCACTGAAGCTTTCTTT. This sequence encodes CASSWGTGASTEAFF.

The chain couples TRBV6-1 to TRBJ1-2, with 9 positions matching TRBD1. Germline values: CDR1 MNHNS, CDR2 SASEGT. This CDR3 has 15 amino acids. With 6 bases clipped from V and 5 bases from J, the junction kept 10 bases outside the gene matches. CDR3 DNA: TGTGCCAGCAGGTCGGGACAGGGCGATTTTTATGGCTACACCTTC. Amino acids: CASRSGQGDFYGYTF.

This clone appeared a few times. CDR3 nucleotide sequence: TGTGCCAGCAGTTACGACAAATTCTCCTACAATGAGCAGTTCTTC. Its protein product is CASSYDKFSYNEQFF. The rearrangement links TRBV6-6 to TRBJ2-1; no definite D call. This CDR3 has 15 residues. The ends were cut back, 2 bases at V and 0 bases at J, with 8 bases in the middle. Germline assignment: CDR1 MNHNY and CDR2 SVGAGI (reference sequence).

This rearrangement joins TRBV7-2 to TRBJ1-2, with 7 bases that match TRBD1. J gave up 2 bases and V 0 bases, and 3 bases lay outside the gene matches. The CDR3 is 15 amino acids. Germline loops: CDR1 SGHTA, CDR2 FQGNSA. As DNA, the CDR3 is TGTGCCAGCAGCTTAGCTTTGACAGGGAACTATGGCTACACCTTC. The encoded protein is CASSLALTGNYGYTF.